This T cell receptor beta chain stems from a study of read filtering for tumor transcriptome and immune sequencing. On the study more broadly: Revised staging placed eight or nine patients in R-ISS I, about 16 in II, six or seven in III. IR-seq gave about 4 to 10.27 million TCR reads per sample; RNA-seq gave roughly 80 to 1273.

Broader study findings: RNA-seq captured clonotypes less deeply and reliably than IR-seq.

Molecular barcoded adaptors covering alpha/delta and beta/gamma chains were used on roughly 400 ng RNA. TCRdb reprocessed the reads with MiXCR, giving one entry per CDR3 protein. The data hold tens of thousands of distinct CDR3 sequences, with around 21% observed a single time. This clonotype was picked up many times. Its antigen remains unknown. Trimming left V 9 bases short and J 1 base short, with 9 bases between. Germline V gene data show CDR1 as MNHNS and CDR2 as SASEGT. The CDR3 is made up of 12 amino acids. The J gene is TRBJ1-1, the V gene TRBV6-1, with D uncertain. The specimen sequenced was a population of CD138-negative cells sorted from bone marrow. The sequence came from a donor aged 40 or over with multiple myeloma. In nucleotides, the CDR3 is TGTGCCAGTCTATTCGGGAACACTGAAGCTTTCTTT. This sequence encodes CASLFGNTEAFF.